A selection of T cell receptor beta chains follows, all from one sample in a study of blood T cell repertoires in COVID-19. Clones were sequenced by immunoSEQ multiplex PCR, and TCRdb holds only the in-frame ones, with some missing. The table has around 180,000 clones, about 87% seen once. The sequenced sample consisted of peripheral blood. The source is a man aged 35-49 years with active or convalescent COVID-19. Each CDR3 is given with its conserved first and last residue. D genes are given only for firm matches. Clone size, where shown, is once, few, many, or a class for clones that have expanded.

>.|TRBV7-9|TRBJ1-2|TRBD1
CASSLADGQGHGYTF
TGTGCCAGCAGCTTAGCAGATGGACAGGGACATGGCTACACCTTC
>.|TRBV6-6|TRBJ1-3|.
CASSLNSGNTIYF
TGTGCCAGCAGTTTAAACTCTGGAAACACCATATATTTT
>.|TRBV5-1|TRBJ2-7|.
CASSLTGYEQYF
TGCGCCAGCAGCTTGACAGGCTACGAGCAGTACTTC
>.|TRBV19|TRBJ1-3|.
CASSENRAGNTIYF
TGTGCCAGTAGCGAAAACAGGGCTGGAAACACCATATATTTT
>.|TRBV5-1|TRBJ1-2|.
CASRRNTENYGYTF
TGCGCCAGCCGTAGAAACACAGAGAACTATGGCTACACCTTC
>.|TRBV4-3|TRBJ1-1|.
CASSQEDSNTEAFF
TGCGCCAGCAGCCAAGAGGACAGCAACACTGAAGCTTTCTTT
>.|TRBV9|TRBJ2-2|.
CASSVRGAEAGELFF
TGTGCCAGCAGCGTACGGGGGGCCGAGGCCGGGGAGCTGTTTTTT
>.|TRBV9|TRBJ2-3|.
CASSALGEYTDTQYF
TGTGCCAGCAGCGCTTTAGGGGAATACACAGATACGCAGTATTTT
>.|TRBV11-2|TRBJ1-2|TRBD1
CASSLGSLRDRVNYGYTF
TGTGCCAGCAGCTTAGGAAGTCTTCGGGACAGGGTTAACTATGGCTACACCTTC
>.|TRBV9|TRBJ1-2|TRBD1
CASGTGAHYGYTF
TGTGCCAGCGGGACAGGGGCCCACTATGGCTACACCTTC
>.|TRBV7-3|TRBJ2-2|TRBD2
CASKPTSGGQSGELFF
TGTGCCAGTAAACCGACTAGCGGGGGGCAGAGCGGGGAGCTGTTTTTT
>.|TRBV5-8|TRBJ2-1|TRBD2
CASSFVGLADYNEQFF
TGTGCCAGCAGCTTCGTCGGTCTAGCGGACTACAATGAGCAGTTCTTC
>.|TRBV9|TRBJ1-1|.
CASSVAARRGLGEAFF
TGTGCCAGCAGCGTAGCCGCCAGGCGGGGTCTCGGTGAAGCTTTCTTT
>few|TRBV25-1|TRBJ2-5|TRBD2
CASSDGGLQETQYF
TGTGCCAGCAGTGACGGGGGACTACAAGAGACCCAGTACTTC
>.|TRBV13|TRBJ1-1|.
CASSPGGGAEAFF
TGTGCCAGCAGCCCCGGCGGAGGGGCCGAAGCTTTCTTT
>.|TRBV12-3/TRBV12-4|TRBJ2-1|TRBD1
CASSTLTGGKQFF
TGTGCCAGCAGCACCCTGACAGGGGGTAAGCAGTTCTTC
>.|TRBV5-4|TRBJ1-4|TRBD1
CASSRTGESGKLFF
TGTGCCAGCAGCAGGACAGGGGAGAGCGGAAAACTGTTTTTT
>.|TRBV6-5|TRBJ1-1|.
CASSYSPGFMNTEAFF
TGTGCCAGCAGTTACTCTCCAGGATTTATGAACACTGAAGCTTTCTTT
>.|TRBV6-2/TRBV6-3|TRBJ2-7|TRBD2
CASSSTSGGSYEQYF
TGTGCCAGCAGTTCGACTAGCGGGGGGTCCTACGAGCAGTACTTC
>once|TRBV15|TRBJ1-4|.
CATAGARAEEKLFF
TGTGCCACCGCAGGGGCCCGTGCTGAGGAAAAACTGTTTTTT
>.|TRBV6-4|TRBJ2-3|TRBD2
CASRGGLAGGPSTDTQYF
TGTGCCAGCAGGGGGGGACTAGCGGGGGGGCCGAGCACAGATACGCAGTATTTT
>.|TRBV4-2|TRBJ2-3|TRBD2
CASSPPGSSSGGTDTQYF
TGTGCCAGCAGCCCTCCCGGTTCCTCTAGCGGGGGCACAGATACGCAGTATTTT